The clone carrying this T cell receptor beta chain has more than one count but fewer than ten. The antigen is unknown. Some second doses came at about 4 weeks and others at about 12 weeks; these were pooled. These data are taken from a study of T cell responses to AZD1222 COVID-19 vaccine. Some clones are missing from TCRdb's copy, which holds only in-frame ones; the method was immunoSEQ multiplex PCR. The sample includes 110,000 to 150,000 clones, more than 70% seen only once; the top ten take around 3.1%. The CDR3 covers 14 residues. Per the germline V gene, CDR1 is SGHRS and CDR2 is YFSETQ. The V and J ends lost 6 bases and 6 bases, in that order; junction bases with no gene match: 6. Study-wide results and caveats: Most donors were white British, females outnumbered males, and clonal diversity was possibly underestimated. CD4 TCRs associated with vaccination spanned spike, dominating at 160-218 and 743-854.

This TCR came from an adult who received the AZD1222 COVID-19 vaccine. V and J are TRBV5-1 and TRBJ2-1; TRBD2 matches 10 bases. The starting material was peripheral blood, obtained 28 days after the second AZD1222 dose. The CDR3 here is CASTLAGVANEQFF. In DNA form, the CDR3 reads TGCGCCAGCACCCTAGCGGGAGTGGCCAATGAGCAGTTCTTC.